The 14 T cell receptor beta chains below all came from one sample that was sequenced in a study of T-cell memory formation after mild COVID-19. TCRdb reanalysed the 5' RACE reads using MiXCR and keeps one entry per CDR3 protein. Of a few hundred thousand distinct CDR3 sequences listed, roughly 17% are singletons. The sequenced sample consisted of PBMCs or a T cell subset sorted from them (not recorded which). Receptors originate from a man younger than 35 who had mild COVID-19 (a few samples of this study predate the infection). Cell type and time point are not known.

The chain employs TRBV7-2 and TRBJ2-2; TRBD2 matches at 14 bases. This CDR3 contains 16 residues. Germline V gives CDR1 SGHTA, CDR2 FQGNSA. With V trimmed by 8 bases and J by 4 bases, 6 bases remained unmatched. The CDR3 DNA reads as TGTGCCAGCTTCCTAGGACTAGCGGGAGGCACCGGGGAGCTGTTTTTT. Its protein is CASFLGLAGGTGELFF.

This clonotype has more than one count but fewer than ten. The chain recombines TRBV7-9 with TRBJ2-3, with 9 bases that match TRBD2. The germline gives CDR1 SEHNR, CDR2 FQNEAQ (reference sequence). The CDR3 covers 16 residues. Trimming cost V 5 bases and J 3 bases; bases outside gene matches: 9. CDR3 protein: CASSPRPAGGTDTQYF. The CDR3, as DNA: TGTGCCAGCAGCCCCCGCCCAGCGGGGGGAACAGATACGCAGTATTTT. Variable domain in full (rest from reference TRBV7-9 and TRBJ2-3): DTGVSQNPRHKITKRGQNVTFRCDPISEHNRLYWYRQTLGQGPEFLTYFQNEAQLEKSRLLSDRFSAERPKGSFSTLEIQRTEQGDSAMYLCASSPRPAGGTDTQYFGPGTRLTVL.

This clonotype appeared a few times. J is TRBJ2-6 and V is TRBV28; D unclear. The CDR3 runs to 16 residues. Germline CDR1 reads MDHEN; CDR2 reads SYDVKM. V was trimmed by 6 bases and J by 4 bases, leaving 16 bases between them. This chain's CDR3 is CASSTGLTGGANVLTF. The CDR3 DNA sequence: TGTGCCAGCAGCACTGGCCTGACGGGCGGGGCCAACGTCCTGACTTTC.

The chain employs TRBV6-6 and TRBJ2-5; D is possibly TRBD2 (5 bases). Germline CDR1 and CDR2: MNHNY and SVGAGI (reference sequence). CDR3 length equals 12 residues. Trimming took 8 bases from V and 1 from J, leaving 8 bases between them. In nucleotides, the CDR3 is TGTGCCAGCGTGGGGAGCCAAGAGACCCAGTACTTC. Encoded protein: CASVGSQETQYF.

The V gene is TRBV13, the J gene TRBJ2-7; tentatively, D is TRBD1 (6 bases). This CDR3 comprises 16 residues. The germline V gene encodes CDR1 PRHDT and CDR2 FYEKMQ (reference sequence). The ends were cut back, 0 bases at V and 4 bases at J, with 16 bases in the middle. This chain's CDR3 is CASSLGPGGGRYEQYF. The CDR3 region has the DNA TGTGCCAGCAGCTTAGGCCCTGGGGGCGGAAGGTACGAGCAGTACTTC.

This clonotype was seen a handful of times. The V and J genes are TRBV20-1 and TRBJ2-7, with 8 bases that match TRBD1. This CDR3 has 15 residues. Germline CDR1 is DFQATT and CDR2 is SNEGSKA (reference sequence). Trimming at V came to 2 bases and at J to 8 bases, leaving 14 bases not matched to a gene. The CDR3 DNA sequence: TGCAGTGCTAGATCCGATTCTGGACAGGGACCCAAGCAGTACTTC. It specifies CSARSDSGQGPKQYF.

This clonotype was observed a handful of times. The chain uses TRBV4-1 and TRBJ2-5; tentatively, D is TRBD2 (5 bases). Germline V gene data show CDR1 as MGHRA and CDR2 as YSYEKL. V was clipped by 2 bases and J by 3 bases, with 10 bases between them. CDR3 length: 14 amino acids. The CDR3 bases are TGCGCCAGCAGCCAATCTCGAGCGGAAGAGACCCAGTACTTC. Translation gives CASSQSRAEETQYF.

This clonotype was seen repeatedly, ten times or more. This chain uses TRBV7-2 with TRBJ2-7; D might be TRBD1 (5 bases). The CDR3 loop spans 14 amino acids. V was shortened by 1 base and J by 3 bases, with 10 bases between the two germline ends. Looked up from germline, CDR1 is SGHTA and CDR2 is FQGNSA. CDR3 loop: CASSLVQDLYEQYF. The CDR3 DNA reads TGTGCCAGCAGCTTAGTACAGGATCTCTACGAGCAGTACTTC.

In its sample, this clonotype was seen a few times. The V and J genes are TRBV9 and TRBJ2-2, with a weak D call TRBD2 (5 bases). V lost 6 bases and J 4 bases, leaving 13 bases between the germline ends. This CDR3 has 14 amino acids. Germline assignment: CDR1 SGDLS and CDR2 YYNGEE. CDR3: CASNREPGTGELFF. In DNA, the CDR3 is TGTGCCAGCAACCGGGAACCGGGCACCGGGGAGCTGTTTTTT.

This rearrangement joins TRBV7-9 to TRBJ2-5; either TRBD1 or TRBD2 may supply D (5 bases each). V was shortened by 7 bases and J by 5 bases, with 11 bases between the two germline ends. There are 12 residues in the CDR3. CDR1 SEHNR and CDR2 FQNEAQ come from the germline V gene (reference sequence). The CDR3 region has the DNA TGTGCCAGCACCGCCAGGGAGGAGACCCAGTACTTC. This gives the protein CASTAREETQYF.

This sequence joins TRBV20-1 and TRBJ2-3; D is unresolved. Trimming removed 8 bases at V and 3 bases at J, with 6 bases between. The CDR3 loop spans 10 amino acids. CDR1 DFQATT and CDR2 SNEGSKA come from the germline V gene (reference sequence). The CDR3 DNA follows: TGCAGTTTCGTTACAGATACGCAGTATTTT. Translation gives CSFVTDTQYF.

The chain is built from TRBV10-3 and TRBJ1-2; 9 nucleotides match TRBD1. The trim removed 4 bases at V and 6 bases at J, leaving 0 bases unmatched. Germline V gene data show CDR1 as ENHRY and CDR2 as SYGVKD. The CDR3 has 12 residues. CDR3 protein: CAISGQGDGYTF. For the CDR3, the DNA is TGTGCCATCAGTGGACAGGGGGATGGCTACACCTTC.

This clonotype was counted between two and nine times. The chain links TRBV7-9 to TRBJ2-3; TRBD2 matches at 7 bases. CDR3 length: 16 residues. The trim removed 5 bases at V and 2 bases at J, leaving 10 bases unmatched. Germline CDR1 is SEHNR and CDR2 is FQNEAQ (reference sequence). The CDR3 reads CASSPVRGGDTDTQYF. CDR3 DNA: TGTGCCAGCAGCCCCGTCCGCGGGGGTGACACAGATACGCAGTATTTT.

This clonotype was detected only a few times. The chain is built from TRBV4-1 and TRBJ2-5; no reliable D call. V was shortened by 0 bases and J by 2 bases, with 13 bases between the two germline ends. The germline CDR1 and CDR2 sequences are MGHRA and YSYEKL. The CDR3 spans 16 residues. Here the CDR3 reads CASSQESQNFQETQYF. The CDR3 DNA is TGCGCCAGCAGCCAAGAGTCTCAGAATTTTCAAGAGACCCAGTACTTC.